This is a list of T cell receptor beta chains from one sample in a study of CD8 T cells in ankylosing spondylitis. One entry per CDR3 protein results from TCRdb running MiXCR on the 5' RACE reads. The table records 400,000 to 450,000 distinct CDR3 sequences, roughly a sixth of them present only once. The sequencing sample was made of blood, either unsorted or a sorted T cell fraction (not recorded which). These receptors were obtained from a male donor with ankylosing spondylitis. Each CDR3 is given with its conserved first and last residue. A D gene is named only where the DNA matches it firmly. Some rows have no size entry. The others give once, few or many, or a class for an expanded clone.

>few|TRBJ2-3|15|TRBV7-2|.
CASSLDGGRGDTQYF
TGTGCCAGCAGCTTAGACGGGGGACGCGGGGATACGCAGTATTTT
>many|TRBJ1-4|13|TRBV10-3|TRBD1
CAISTGVNEKLFF
TGTGCCATCAGCACAGGGGTTAATGAAAAACTGTTTTTT
>few|TRBJ2-5|14|TRBV20-1|TRBD1
CSARDGQGVETQYF
TGCAGTGCTAGAGACGGACAGGGGGTAGAGACCCAGTACTTC
>few|TRBJ1-2|13|TRBV20-1|.
CSRLRDDVHGYTF
TGCAGTAGACTCAGGGATGACGTCCATGGCTACACCTTC
>few|TRBJ2-4|17|TRBV7-2|.
CASSPRDRFLAKNIQYF
TGTGCCAGCAGCCCAAGAGACAGGTTCCTAGCCAAAAACATTCAGTACTTC
>few|TRBJ1-6|16|TRBV20-1|.
CSAKTGRSSYNSPLHF
TGCAGTGCTAAGACGGGACGGAGCTCCTATAATTCACCCCTCCACTTT
>many|TRBJ2-7|13|TRBV10-3|.
CAIGRDVTYEQYF
TGTGCCATCGGACGGGACGTTACCTACGAGCAGTACTTC
>.|TRBJ1-5|17|TRBV12-3/TRBV12-4|.
CASSLRGRATSGQPQHF
TGTGCCAGCAGTTTAAGAGGCAGGGCGACCTCAGGTCAGCCCCAGCATTTT
>few|TRBJ1-4|13|TRBV6-5|.
CASSSRGVEKLFF
TGTGCCAGCAGTTCCCGGGGGGTGGAAAAACTGTTTTTT
>.|TRBJ2-2|15|TRBV24-1|.
CATSRDSANTGELFF
TGTGCCACTAGCCGGGACTCCGCGAACACCGGGGAGCTGTTTTTT
>many|TRBJ1-4|14|TRBV4-1|TRBD1
CASSQDRGDEKLFF
TGCGCCAGCAGCCAAGACAGGGGGGATGAAAAACTGTTTTTT
>.|TRBJ2-6|15|TRBV5-4|.
CASSLYYSGANVLTF
TGTGCCAGCAGCTTGTACTACTCTGGGGCCAACGTCCTGACTTTC
>few|TRBJ2-1|15|TRBV2|.
CASRERGVGSNEQFF
TGTGCCAGCAGAGAACGGGGCGTAGGTTCGAATGAGCAGTTCTTC
>.|TRBJ2-1|14|TRBV27|.
CASSLYDTYNEQFF
TGTGCCAGCAGTTTATACGACACATACAATGAGCAGTTCTTC
>.|TRBJ2-5|15|TRBV14|.
CASSHRTINQETQYF
TGTGCCAGCAGCCACCGGACAATAAACCAAGAGACCCAGTACTTC
>.|TRBJ1-3|14|TRBV3-1|.
CASSPNRSGNTIYF
TGTGCCAGCAGCCCGAACCGCTCTGGAAACACCATATATTTT
>many|TRBJ2-1|14|TRBV12-3/TRBV12-4|TRBD2
CASSPGSGSYEQFF
TGTGCCAGCAGCCCCGGTAGCGGGAGCTATGAGCAGTTCTTC
>few|TRBJ1-1|14|TRBV6-1|.
CASSPRDGGTEAFF
TGTGCCAGCAGTCCACGGGATGGGGGGACTGAAGCTTTCTTT
>many|TRBJ2-7|13|TRBV12-3/TRBV12-4|.
CASRRTQGYEQYF
TGTGCCAGCAGACGAACGCAGGGCTACGAGCAGTACTTC
>few|TRBJ1-1|15|TRBV2|.
CASSEARGWATEAFF
TGTGCCAGCAGTGAAGCGAGGGGATGGGCTACTGAAGCTTTCTTT
>few|TRBJ1-6|13|TRBV20-1|.
CSARDRANSPLHF
TGCAGTGCTAGAGACAGGGCTAATTCACCCCTCCACTTT
>.|TRBJ2-1|16|TRBV20-1|.
CSAARPRGPTYNEQFF
TGCAGTGCTGCCCGACCCCGGGGGCCAACCTACAATGAGCAGTTCTTC
>few|TRBJ2-2|14|TRBV27|TRBD2
CASRGTSVYGELFF
TGTGCCAGCAGGGGGACTAGCGTTTACGGGGAGCTGTTTTTT
>.|TRBJ1-1|14|TRBV7-2|.
CASSLVVGGGGAFF
TGTGCCAGCAGCTTAGTGGTCGGGGGCGGTGGAGCTTTCTTT
>.|TRBJ2-7|14|TRBV20-1|TRBD2
CSANSGIRDYEQYF
TGCAGTGCAAACAGCGGGATCAGGGACTACGAGCAGTACTTC
>few|TRBJ2-2|15|TRBV6-1|.
CASRSPGQNTGELFF
TGTGCCAGCAGGTCCCCGGGACAGAACACCGGGGAGCTGTTTTTT